This entry lists 25 T cell receptor beta chains sequenced from one sample in a study of T cells in Graves' hyperthyroidism and ophthalmopathy. The TCR beta CDR3 regions underwent amplification using RNA transcripts as the source. When the TCR CDR3 underwent first-round RT-PCR, the HTBI primer set was used. TCRdb reprocessed the multiplex PCR reads with MiXCR, giving one entry per CDR3 protein. Among nearly 750,000 distinct CDR3 sequences listed, under 45% were seen once. What was sequenced was blood. The receptors were sampled from a woman between 35 and 50 years old with Graves' hyperthyroidism.

In this sample, this clonotype turned up many times. The chain is built from TRBV7-2 and TRBJ2-7; maybe TRBD1 (6 bases). The CDR3 has 14 residues. CDR1 and CDR2 from the germline V gene are SGHTA and FQGNSA. Trimming shortened V by 2 bases and J by 7 bases, and 15 bases separated the two germline ends. The CDR3 nucleotides are TGTGCCAGCAGCTTACTCGGACAGATGGAAGAGCAGTACTTC. It yields the protein CASSLLGQMEEQYF.

In its sample, this clonotype was seen many times. This chain connects TRBV10-3 to TRBJ1-3, with 12 positions matching TRBD1. J was trimmed by 2 bases and V by 3 bases; bases with no gene match: 2. CDR1 ENHRY and CDR2 SYGVKD come from the germline V gene. The CDR3 covers 16 residues. As DNA, the CDR3 is TGTGCCATCAGTGAAGGGGACAGGGGGCCTGGAAACACCATATATTTT. It is translated as CAISEGDRGPGNTIYF.

This clonotype was detected many times. CDR3 coding DNA: TGCAGCGTTGAAGAGGGGAATAGCAATCAGCCCCAGCATTTT. Protein: CSVEEGNSNQPQHF. V is TRBV29-1 and J is TRBJ1-5; D is ambiguous. The germline gives CDR1 SQVTM, CDR2 ANQGSEA. Trimming removed 0 bases from V and 0 bases from J, with 6 bases in between. CDR3 length: 14 residues.

This clonotype was seen ten or more times. The rearrangement joins TRBV12-3 or TRBV12-4 to TRBJ1-2; no firm D call. The V end lost 1 base, the J end lost 6 bases, and 9 bases lay between the germline ends. The CDR3 is made up of 13 amino acids. The CDR3 loop is CASSLGRGDGYTF. CDR3 coding DNA: TGTGCCAGCAGTTTAGGGCGGGGAGATGGCTACACCTTC.

This clonotype was found many times. The chain is built from TRBV7-8 and TRBJ1-1; D possibly corresponds to TRBD1 (6 bases). This CDR3 region has 16 residues. Per germline, CDR1 SGHVS and CDR2 FQNEAQ. V lost 5 bases, J lost 1 base, and 17 bases lay in between. The CDR3 loop is CASSPPRGQKNTEAFF. The CDR3 bases are TGTGCCAGCAGCCCACCGCGCGGACAGAAGAACACTGAAGCTTTCTTT.

The V gene is TRBV5-1, the J gene TRBJ2-2, with 7 positions matching TRBD2. V lost 4 bases to trimming and J lost 4 bases; unmatched junction nucleotides: 16. Germline CDR1 SGHRS, CDR2 YFSETQ. The CDR3 is 18 residues long. CDR3 residues: CASSQGLFASGATGELFF. Written as DNA, the CDR3 is TGCGCCAGCAGCCAAGGTTTGTTTGCTAGCGGAGCCACCGGGGAGCTGTTTTTT.

This clonotype was recorded many times. The J gene is TRBJ1-2, the V gene TRBV9; D perhaps matches TRBD1 (5 bases). Germline values: CDR1 SGDLS, CDR2 YYNGEE. The CDR3 extends over 13 amino acids. V was shortened by 2 bases and J by 8 bases, with 13 bases between the two germline ends. CDR3 bases: TGTGCCAGCAGCGTGTCTGGGGGTGTAGGCTACACCTTC. Translation: CASSVSGGVGYTF.

This clonotype appeared many times. This CDR3 is CASSLKWDSDSYEQYF. CDR3 sequence (DNA): TGTGCCAGCAGCTTAAAATGGGACAGCGACTCCTACGAGCAGTACTTC. The gene calls are TRBV7-2 and TRBJ2-7; TRBD1 agrees at 7 bases. This CDR3 contains 16 residues. V dropped 2 bases and J dropped 0; count of bases not matched to a gene: 7. CDR1 is SGHTA and CDR2 is FQGNSA in the germline V gene.

This clonotype has at least ten counts. The rearrangement joins TRBV7-2 to TRBJ2-7; D not resolved. V gave up 5 bases and J gave up 13 bases, with 18 bases separating them. CDR3 length: 12 amino acids. Germline V gene data show CDR1 as SGHTA and CDR2 as FQGNSA. This CDR3 reads CASSQDTAAQYF. The CDR3 nucleotides read TGTGCCAGCAGCCAAGACACCGCGGCGCAATACTTC.

The table lists this clonotype with many counts. The gene calls are TRBV12-3 or TRBV12-4 and TRBJ2-5; D tentatively reads TRBD1 or TRBD2 (5 bases each). The V and J ends lost 3 bases and 3 bases respectively, with 14 bases between them. The CDR3 sequence is 15 residues long. The CDR3 DNA follows: TGTGCCAGCAGTTTGGGAGCAGGGTGGGAAGAGACCCAGTACTTC. Its protein product is CASSLGAGWEETQYF.

Comment on this clonotype: A read error is possible here, since a much larger clone lies one base away. The chain employs TRBV11-2 and TRBJ1-1, with TRBD1 as a possible D gene (6 bases). The CDR3 sequence is 14 residues long. Deletions cut 5 bases from V and 4 bases from J, with 14 bases between. CDR1 and CDR2 from the germline V gene are SGHAT and FQNNGV. CDR3 loop: CASSIQGLSTEAFF. The CDR3 nucleotides read TGTGCCAGCAGCATACAGGGTTTGAGCACTGAAGCTTTCTTT.

The chain joins TRBV19 to TRBJ1-4; 9 nucleotides align to TRBD1. The CDR3 has 15 residues. Trimming cost V 7 bases and J 8 bases; bases outside gene matches: 11. Germline CDR1 LNHDA, CDR2 SQIVND (reference sequence). CDR3 region: CASMRTGAQREKLFF. The DNA for the CDR3 is TGTGCCAGTATGAGGACAGGGGCTCAACGGGAAAAACTGTTTTTT.

This clonotype was recorded many times. One base away lies a much larger clone, so this may be a sequencing read error. The CDR3 loop reads CASNDRENTEAFF. Written as DNA, the CDR3 is TGTGCCAGCAACGACAGAGAGAACACTGAAGCTTTCTTT. The V and J genes are TRBV6-5 and TRBJ1-1, with D tentatively TRBD1 (5 bases). This CDR3 has 13 amino acids. Germline-derived CDR1 and CDR2 are MNHEY and SVGAGI. Trimming pared 7 bases from V and 1 base from J, leaving 10 bases between.

Of note for this clonotype: Since the CDR3 does not end with the conserved phenylalanine or tryptophan, this likely comes from a read error. The chain carries TRBV11-2 and TRBJ2-5, with D possibly being TRBD2 (5 bases). The CDR3 totals 15 residues. V lost 4 bases to trimming and J lost 2 bases, with 14 bases between them. The germline gives CDR1 SGHAT, CDR2 FQNNGV. This chain's CDR3 is CASSSDPRRQETQYL. DNA of the CDR3: TGTGCCAGCAGCTCAGATCCGAGGAGGCAAGAGACCCAGTACCTC.

The chain recombines TRBV29-1 with TRBJ2-5; D remains unclear. The V gene lost 3 bases and the J gene lost 5 bases, with 16 bases spanning the gap. The CDR3 contains 14 residues. CDR1 is SQVTM and CDR2 is ANQGSEA in the germline V gene. CDR3 DNA sequence: TGCAGCGTTGACCGGTGGGATGAAGCGGAGACCCAGTACTTC. It translates to CSVDRWDEAETQYF. The entire variable domain, with the rest obtained from reference TRBV29-1 and TRBJ2-5, is as follows: SAVISQKPSRDICQRGTSLTIQCQVDSQVTMMFWYRQQPGQSLTLIATANQGSEATYESGFVIDKFPISRPNLTFSTLTVSNMSPEDSSIYLCSVDRWDEAETQYFGPGTRLLVL.

A single count supports this clonotype. A much larger clone is a single base away; this may be a read error. The chain is built from TRBV13 and TRBJ1-6; maybe TRBD1 (5 bases). The germline CDR1 and CDR2 sequences are PRHDT and FYEKMQ (reference sequence). The CDR3 totals 15 residues. In DNA form, the CDR3 reads TGTGCCAGCAGCCGTGACAGCCCCTATAGTTCACCCCTCCACTTT. Its protein is CASSRDSPYSSPLHF.

This chain connects TRBV20-1 to TRBJ1-4, with a tentative D call TRBD1 (5 bases). CDR3 length: 14 amino acids. V was clipped by 6 bases and J by 0 bases, with 11 bases between them. Per germline, CDR1 DFQATT and CDR2 SNEGSKA (reference sequence). CDR3 DNA sequence: TGCAGTGCCCGACGGGGCCCAACTAATGAAAAACTGTTTTTT. This gives the protein CSARRGPTNEKLFF.

The chain has TRBV7-9 and TRBJ1-5, with 7 bases lining up with TRBD1. Germline-derived CDR1 and CDR2 are SEHNR and FQNEAQ (reference sequence). The CDR3 contains 19 residues. V dropped 4 bases and J dropped 2; count of bases not matched to a gene: 17. This chain's CDR3 is CASSSRTRTGFLGNQPQHF. The CDR3 DNA follows: TGTGCCAGCAGCTCCCGGACGAGGACAGGTTTTCTTGGCAATCAGCCCCAGCATTTT. The full variable domain, its missing parts supplied by reference TRBV7-9 and TRBJ1-5, is DTGVSQNPRHKITKRGQNVTFRCDPISEHNRLYWYRQTLGQGPEFLTYFQNEAQLEKSRLLSDRFSAERPKGSFSTLEIQRTEQGDSAMYLCASSSRTRTGFLGNQPQHFGDGTRLSIL.

In its sample, this clonotype was seen a few times. The genes are TRBV29-1 and TRBJ2-2, with a weak D call TRBD2 (7 bases). Germline CDR1 and CDR2: SQVTM and ANQGSEA. The CDR3 runs 13 residues. This CDR3 is CTAGATNTGELFF. The CDR3 bases are TGCACCGCGGGGGCAACGAACACCGGGGAGCTGTTTTTT.

The chain is built from TRBV5-1 and TRBJ1-1; D is undetermined. The V gene lost 1 base and the J gene lost 6 bases, with 16 bases spanning the gap. The CDR3 is 15 residues long. Germline V gives CDR1 SGHRS, CDR2 YFSETQ. CDR3 region: CASSLRASMGAEAFF. CDR3 nucleotides: TGCGCCAGCAGCTTGAGGGCCTCGATGGGCGCTGAAGCTTTCTTT.

This clonotype was counted a few times. The chain uses TRBV5-5 and TRBJ2-5; D gene uncertain. Per germline, CDR1 SGHKS and CDR2 YYEKEE (reference sequence). The V gene lost 0 bases and the J gene lost 2 bases, with 8 bases spanning the gap. This CDR3 contains 14 residues. The CDR3 is CASSLDPWQETQYF. CDR3 DNA sequence: TGTGCCAGCAGCTTGGACCCCTGGCAAGAGACCCAGTACTTC.

This clonotype turned up a few times. The chain uses TRBV12-3 or TRBV12-4 and TRBJ1-5, with 12 bases aligning to TRBD1. This CDR3 contains 16 residues. The V segment lost 2 bases and the J segment 7 bases; nucleotides outside the gene matches: 6. The CDR3 DNA follows: TGTGCCAGCAGTTTATCGGGGACAGGGGGCAGCCAGCCCCAGCATTTT. Its translation: CASSLSGTGGSQPQHF.

This clonotype was seen repeatedly, ten times or more. J is TRBJ2-7 and V is TRBV7-9, with D hard to call. Germline loops: CDR1 SEHNR, CDR2 FQNEAQ (reference sequence). Trimming removed 2 bases from V and 2 bases from J, with 13 bases in between. CDR3 length: 15 amino acids. The CDR3 bases are TGTGCCAGCAGCTTATTTCCGGGTCCAACCTACGAGCAGTACTTC. This encodes CASSLFPGPTYEQYF.

Details on this clonotype: A single base separates this from a much larger clone, so it may be a read error. V is TRBV29-1 and J is TRBJ2-3, with TRBD1 identical over 7 bases. Germline V CDR1 and CDR2: SQVTM, ANQGSEA. The CDR3 extends over 13 amino acids. CDR3 sequence reads: CSATGNGTNTQYF. As DNA, the CDR3 is TGCAGCGCGACAGGGAACGGCACAAATACGCAGTATTTT.

V usage is TRBV25-1 and J usage is TRBJ1-1; tentatively, D is TRBD1 (5 bases). V was trimmed by 2 bases and J by 1 base, leaving 8 bases between them. The CDR3 covers 14 residues. Germline V gene sequence: CDR1 MGHDK, CDR2 SYGVNS. CDR3 DNA sequence: TGTGCCAGCAGTGAACGGGGGGGGAACACTGAAGCTTTCTTT. Amino acid sequence: CASSERGGNTEAFF. The whole variable domain, remainder taken from reference TRBV25-1 and TRBJ1-1, is EADIYQTPRYLVIGTGKKITLECSQTMGHDKMYWYQQDPGMELHLIHYSYGVNSTEKGDLSSESTVSRIRTEHFPLTLESARPSHTSQYLCASSERGGNTEAFFGQGTRLTVV.